Reported below is one TCR beta chain. Germline-derived CDR1 and CDR2 are SGDLS and YYNGEE. This CDR3 has 16 amino acids. The V segment lost 3 bases and the J segment 5 bases; nucleotides outside the gene matches: 7. Here immunoSEQ multiplex PCR was the method, and the copy in TCRdb shows in-frame clones only, minus some. Among over 80,000 clones listed, 80% to 90% were seen once. The sample originates from a study of blood T cell repertoires in COVID-19. Looking at the study overall: The analysed material was cDNA or gDNA that came from T cells, B-cell-depleted T cells, or PBMCs.

The sequenced sample consisted of peripheral blood. V is TRBV9 and J is TRBJ2-5; 13 bases line up with TRBD2. The receptor comes from a man aged 45-65 years with acute or convalescent COVID-19. CDR3 in amino acids: CASSALQGLAGETQYF. DNA for the CDR3: TGTGCCAGCAGCGCATTACAGGGACTAGCGGGGGAGACCCAGTACTTC.